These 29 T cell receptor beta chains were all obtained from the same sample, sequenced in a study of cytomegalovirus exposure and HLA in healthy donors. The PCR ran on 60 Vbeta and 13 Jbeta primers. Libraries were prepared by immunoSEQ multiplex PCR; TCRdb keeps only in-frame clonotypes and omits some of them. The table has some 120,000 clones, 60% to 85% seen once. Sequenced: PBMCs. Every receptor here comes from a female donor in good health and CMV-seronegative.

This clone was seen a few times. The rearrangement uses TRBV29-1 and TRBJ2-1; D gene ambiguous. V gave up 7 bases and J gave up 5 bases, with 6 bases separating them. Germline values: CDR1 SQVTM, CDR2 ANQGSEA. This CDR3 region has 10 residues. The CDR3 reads CSAVHNEQFF. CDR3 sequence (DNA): TGCAGCGCCGTTCACAATGAGCAGTTCTTC.

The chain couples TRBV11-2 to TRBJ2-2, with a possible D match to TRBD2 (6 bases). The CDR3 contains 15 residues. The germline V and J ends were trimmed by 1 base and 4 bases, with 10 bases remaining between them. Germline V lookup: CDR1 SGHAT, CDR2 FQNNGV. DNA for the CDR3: TGTGCCAGCAGCTTAGTAGCGGTGTCCACCGGGGAGCTGTTTTTT. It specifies CASSLVAVSTGELFF.

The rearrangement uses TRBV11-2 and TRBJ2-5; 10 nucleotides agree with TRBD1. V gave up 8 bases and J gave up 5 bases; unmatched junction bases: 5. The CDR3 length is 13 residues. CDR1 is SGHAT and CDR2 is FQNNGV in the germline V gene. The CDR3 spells CASAGDRGETQYF. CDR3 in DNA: TGTGCCAGCGCCGGGGACAGGGGTGAGACCCAGTACTTC. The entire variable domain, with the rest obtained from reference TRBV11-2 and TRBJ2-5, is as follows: EAGVAQSPRYKIIEKRQSVAFWCNPISGHATLYWYQQILGQGPKLLIQFQNNGVVDDSQLPKDRFSAERLKGVDSTLKIQPAKLEDSAVYLCASAGDRGETQYFGPGTRLLVL.

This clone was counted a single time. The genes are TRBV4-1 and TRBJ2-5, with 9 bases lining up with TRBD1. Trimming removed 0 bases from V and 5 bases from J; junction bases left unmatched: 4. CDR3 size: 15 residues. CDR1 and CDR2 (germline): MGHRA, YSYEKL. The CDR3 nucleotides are TGCGCCAGCAGCCAAGATATTGGGACAGGGGAGACCCAGTACTTC. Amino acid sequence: CASSQDIGTGETQYF.

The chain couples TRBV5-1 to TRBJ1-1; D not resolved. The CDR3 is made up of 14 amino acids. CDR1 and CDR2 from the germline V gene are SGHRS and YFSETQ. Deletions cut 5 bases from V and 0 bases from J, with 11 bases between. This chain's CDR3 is CASRVSPMNTEAFF. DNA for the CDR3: TGCGCCAGCAGGGTCAGTCCCATGAACACTGAAGCTTTCTTT.

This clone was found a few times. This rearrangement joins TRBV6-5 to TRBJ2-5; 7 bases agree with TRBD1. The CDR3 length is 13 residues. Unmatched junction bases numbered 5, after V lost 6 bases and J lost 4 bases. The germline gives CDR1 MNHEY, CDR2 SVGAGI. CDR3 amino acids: CASRPTGTETQYF. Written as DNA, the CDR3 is TGTGCCAGCAGACCGACAGGGACAGAGACCCAGTACTTC.

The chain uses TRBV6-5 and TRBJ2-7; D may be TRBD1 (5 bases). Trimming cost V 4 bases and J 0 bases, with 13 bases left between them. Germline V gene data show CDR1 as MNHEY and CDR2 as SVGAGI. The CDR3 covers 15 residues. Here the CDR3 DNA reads TGTGCCAGCAGTTTCGGACATCCTAGCTCCTACGAGCAGTACTTC. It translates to CASSFGHPSSYEQYF.

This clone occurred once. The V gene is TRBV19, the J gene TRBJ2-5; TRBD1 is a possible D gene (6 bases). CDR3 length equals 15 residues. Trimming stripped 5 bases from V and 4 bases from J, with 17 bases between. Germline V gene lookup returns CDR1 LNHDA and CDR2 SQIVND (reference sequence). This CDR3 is CASSPRGGRGETQYF. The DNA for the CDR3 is TGTGCCAGTAGTCCCCGAGGGGGACGGGGAGAGACCCAGTACTTC.

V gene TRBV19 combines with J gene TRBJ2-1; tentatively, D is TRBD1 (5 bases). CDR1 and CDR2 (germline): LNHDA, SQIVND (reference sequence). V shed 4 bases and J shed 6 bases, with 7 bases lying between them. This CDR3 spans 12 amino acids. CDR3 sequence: CASSTQGNEQFF. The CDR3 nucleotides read TGTGCCAGTAGTACGCAGGGCAATGAGCAGTTCTTC.

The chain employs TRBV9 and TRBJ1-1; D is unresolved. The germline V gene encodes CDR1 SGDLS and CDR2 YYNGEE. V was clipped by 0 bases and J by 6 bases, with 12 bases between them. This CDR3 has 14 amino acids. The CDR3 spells CASSVASGAAEAFF. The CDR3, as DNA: TGTGCCAGCAGCGTAGCTTCGGGTGCAGCTGAAGCTTTCTTT.

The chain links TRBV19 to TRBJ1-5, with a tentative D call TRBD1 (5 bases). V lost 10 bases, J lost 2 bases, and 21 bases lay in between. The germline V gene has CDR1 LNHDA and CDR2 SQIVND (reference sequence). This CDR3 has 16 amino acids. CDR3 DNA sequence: TGTGCCACCCAGTCCGCCCCCGGGGGTGGCAATCAGCCCCAGCATTTT. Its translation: CATQSAPGGGNQPQHF.

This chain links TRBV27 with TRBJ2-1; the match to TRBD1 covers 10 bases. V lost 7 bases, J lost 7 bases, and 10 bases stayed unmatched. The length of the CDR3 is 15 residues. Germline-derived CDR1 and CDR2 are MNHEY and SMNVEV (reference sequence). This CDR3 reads CASTIPGQGMNEQFF. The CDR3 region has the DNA TGTGCCAGCACCATCCCGGGACAGGGGATGAATGAGCAGTTCTTC.

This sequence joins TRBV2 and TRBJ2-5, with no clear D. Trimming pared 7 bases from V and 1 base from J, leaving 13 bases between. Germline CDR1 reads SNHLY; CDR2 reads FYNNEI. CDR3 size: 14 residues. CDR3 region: CASNPLRGQETQYF. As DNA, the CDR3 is TGTGCCAGCAACCCCTTAAGAGGCCAAGAGACCCAGTACTTC.

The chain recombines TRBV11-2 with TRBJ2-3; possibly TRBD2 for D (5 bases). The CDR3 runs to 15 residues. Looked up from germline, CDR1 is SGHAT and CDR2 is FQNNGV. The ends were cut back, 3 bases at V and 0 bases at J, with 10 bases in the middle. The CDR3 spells CASSFYGGSTDTQYF. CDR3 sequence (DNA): TGTGCCAGCAGCTTTTATGGAGGAAGCACAGATACGCAGTATTTT.

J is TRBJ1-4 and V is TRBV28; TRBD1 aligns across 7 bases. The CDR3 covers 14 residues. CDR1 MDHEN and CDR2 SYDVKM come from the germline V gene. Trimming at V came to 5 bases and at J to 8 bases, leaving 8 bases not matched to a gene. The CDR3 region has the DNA TGTGCCAGCAGTCCTCTGGACAGGTACGAAAAACTGTTTTTT. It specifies CASSPLDRYEKLFF.

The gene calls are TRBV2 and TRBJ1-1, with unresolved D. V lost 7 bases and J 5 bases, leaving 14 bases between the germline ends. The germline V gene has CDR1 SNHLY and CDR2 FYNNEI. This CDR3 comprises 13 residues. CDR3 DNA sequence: TGTGCCAGCATAATAGAGGGTATTACTGAAGCTTTCTTT. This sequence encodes CASIIEGITEAFF.

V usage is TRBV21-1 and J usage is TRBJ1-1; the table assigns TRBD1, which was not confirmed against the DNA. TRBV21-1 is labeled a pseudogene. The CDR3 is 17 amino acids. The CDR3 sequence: CASSKGASDRVDTEAFF. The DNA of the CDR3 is TGTGCCAGCAGCAAAGGGGCCTCTGACAGGGTAGACACTGAAGCTTTCTTT.

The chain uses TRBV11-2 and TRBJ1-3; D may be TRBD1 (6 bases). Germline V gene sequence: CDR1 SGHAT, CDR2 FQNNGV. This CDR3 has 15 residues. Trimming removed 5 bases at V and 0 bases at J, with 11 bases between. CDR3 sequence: CASSQAGASGNTIYF. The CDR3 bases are TGTGCCAGCAGCCAGGCGGGGGCCTCTGGAAACACCATATATTTT.

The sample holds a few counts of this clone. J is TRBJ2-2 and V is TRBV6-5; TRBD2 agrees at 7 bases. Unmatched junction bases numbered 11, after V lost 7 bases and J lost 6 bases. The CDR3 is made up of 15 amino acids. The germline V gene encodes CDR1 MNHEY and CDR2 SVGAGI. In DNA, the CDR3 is TGTGCCAGCATGGATGGGGGGGTCAACGCCGGGGAGCTGTTTTTT. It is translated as CASMDGGVNAGELFF.

The CDR3 DNA follows: TGCGCCAGCAGCTTCGACAGGGAAGGGAGATTCGGATTAGAGACCCAGTACTTC. Its protein is CASSFDREGRFGLETQYF. The gene calls are TRBV5-1 and TRBJ2-5, with 7 nucleotides matching TRBD1. The CDR3 totals 18 residues. After removal of 2 bases from V and 4 bases from J, the junction contained 17 bases not matched to a gene. Germline V CDR1 and CDR2: SGHRS, YFSETQ.

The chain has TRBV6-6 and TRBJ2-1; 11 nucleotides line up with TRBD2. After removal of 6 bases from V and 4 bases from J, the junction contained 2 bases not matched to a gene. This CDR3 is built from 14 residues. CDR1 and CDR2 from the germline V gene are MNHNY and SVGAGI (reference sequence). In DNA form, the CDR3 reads TGTGCCAGCAGCCGACTAGCGGGGTACAATGAGCAGTTCTTC. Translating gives CASSRLAGYNEQFF.

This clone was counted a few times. CDR3 protein: CASSYSSGAGYNEQFF. DNA of the CDR3: TGTGCCAGCAGTTACTCAAGCGGAGCAGGCTACAATGAGCAGTTCTTC. V usage is TRBV6-6 and J usage is TRBJ2-1, with D possibly being TRBD2 (5 bases). This CDR3 is 16 amino acids long. The V end lost 0 bases, the J end lost 3 bases, and 12 bases lay between the germline ends. Per the germline V gene, CDR1 is MNHNY and CDR2 is SVGAGI (reference sequence).

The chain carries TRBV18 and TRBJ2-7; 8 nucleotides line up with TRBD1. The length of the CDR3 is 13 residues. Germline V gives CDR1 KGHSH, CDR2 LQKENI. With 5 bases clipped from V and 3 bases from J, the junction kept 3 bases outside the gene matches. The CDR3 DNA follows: TGTGCCAGCTCAGTGGGACAGGACTACGAGCAGTACTTC. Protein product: CASSVGQDYEQYF.

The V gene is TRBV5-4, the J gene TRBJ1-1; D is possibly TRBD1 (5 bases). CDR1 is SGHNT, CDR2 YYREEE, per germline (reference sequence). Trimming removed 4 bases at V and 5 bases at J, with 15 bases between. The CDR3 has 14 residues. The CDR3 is CASSLRAEGTEAFF. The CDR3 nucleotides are TGTGCCAGCAGCCTCAGGGCAGAAGGAACTGAAGCTTTCTTT.

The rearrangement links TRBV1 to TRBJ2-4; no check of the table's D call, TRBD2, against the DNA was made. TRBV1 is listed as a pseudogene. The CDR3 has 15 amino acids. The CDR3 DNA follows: TGCACCAGCAGCTATAGCGGGAGGGGTAGAAACATTCAGTACTTC. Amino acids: CTSSYSGRGRNIQYF.

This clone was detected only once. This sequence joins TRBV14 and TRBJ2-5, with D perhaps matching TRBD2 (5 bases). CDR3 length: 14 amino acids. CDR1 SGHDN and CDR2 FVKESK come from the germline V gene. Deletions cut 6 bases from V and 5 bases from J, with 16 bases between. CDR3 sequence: CASSLSLRRETQYF. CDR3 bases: TGTGCCAGCAGTTTGTCCCTAAGGAGGGAGACCCAGTACTTC.

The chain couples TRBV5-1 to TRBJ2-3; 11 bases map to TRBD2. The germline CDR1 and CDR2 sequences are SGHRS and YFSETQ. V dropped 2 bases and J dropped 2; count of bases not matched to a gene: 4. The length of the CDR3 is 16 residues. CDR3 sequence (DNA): TGCGCCAGCAGCTTACTAGCGGGGGTACCCACAGATACGCAGTATTTT. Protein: CASSLLAGVPTDTQYF.

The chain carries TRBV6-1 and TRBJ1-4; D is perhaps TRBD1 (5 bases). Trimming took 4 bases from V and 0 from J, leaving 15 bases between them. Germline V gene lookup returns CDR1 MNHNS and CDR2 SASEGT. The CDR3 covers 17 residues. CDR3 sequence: CASSAHGGGATNEKLFF. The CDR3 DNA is TGTGCCAGCAGTGCCCATGGGGGGGGTGCAACTAATGAAAAACTGTTTTTT.

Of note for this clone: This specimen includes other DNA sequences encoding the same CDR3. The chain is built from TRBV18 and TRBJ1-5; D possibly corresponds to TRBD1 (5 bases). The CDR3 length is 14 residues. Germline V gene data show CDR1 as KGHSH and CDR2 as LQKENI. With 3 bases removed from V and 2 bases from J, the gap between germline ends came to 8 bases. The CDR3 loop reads CASSPAGGNQPQHF. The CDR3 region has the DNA TGTGCCAGCTCACCGGCGGGGGGCAATCAGCCCCAGCATTTT.